A single T cell receptor (beta chain) is shown here with its context. Its antigen remains unidentified. The sample comes from a study of cytomegalovirus exposure and HLA in healthy donors. Study overall: Previous work identified roughly 120 million unique TCR beta sequences from 150 million to 200 million T cells.

PCR employed 60 Vbeta and 13 Jbeta primers. Clones were sequenced by immunoSEQ multiplex PCR, and TCRdb holds only the in-frame ones, with some missing. The data show about 90,000 clones, with 65% to 80% seen just once and approximately 15% held by the top ten. Germline assignment: CDR1 KGHSH and CDR2 LQKENI. The CDR3 contains 14 residues. J lost 2 bases, V lost 5 bases, and 4 bases had no gene match. General study results and limits: There were 160 or so TCR beta chains listed as cytomegalovirus-associated.

The source material was PBMCs. The V and J genes are TRBV18 and TRBJ2-7; 9 bases map to TRBD2. The receptor was isolated from a woman aged 18-30 years in good health and CMV-seropositive. Here the CDR3 reads CASSSTSGTYEQYF. Written as DNA, the CDR3 is TGTGCCAGCTCATCGACTAGCGGAACCTACGAGCAGTACTTC.